Presented here are 19 T cell receptor beta chains from one specimen sequenced in a study of cytomegalovirus exposure and HLA in healthy donors. Vbeta (60) and Jbeta (13) primers were used in the PCR. TCRdb's copy holds only in-frame clones and misses some; the assay was immunoSEQ multiplex PCR. The sample holds 90,000 to 150,000 clones, about three quarters seen once. Material: PBMCs. These receptors were obtained from a woman aged 25-40 years in good health and CMV-seropositive.

This clone showed up just a few times. Other DNA sequences in the sample encode the same CDR3. The chain is built from TRBV5-6 and TRBJ1-5; D not certain. CDR1 SGHDT and CDR2 YYEEEE come from the germline V gene. V was pared by 0 bases and J by 4 bases, with 5 bases between. The CDR3 length is 13 residues. The CDR3 DNA is TGTGCCAGCAGCTTGGGGAGAAATCAGCCCCAGCATTTT. Translated: CASSLGRNQPQHF.

The chain employs TRBV12-5 and TRBJ2-1; 8 bases line up with TRBD2. The junction had 8 bases not matched to a gene; V was cut back by 6 bases and J by 4 bases. Germline V gene data show CDR1 as LGHNT and CDR2 as FRNRAP. This CDR3 has 15 amino acids. This CDR3 reads CASGPRGVRYNEQFF. In nucleotides, the CDR3 is TGTGCTAGTGGCCCGCGGGGGGTGAGGTACAATGAGCAGTTCTTC. Together with reference TRBV12-5 and TRBJ2-1, the CDR3 gives the full variable domain: DARVTQTPRHKVTEMGQEVTMRCQPILGHNTVFWYRQTMMQGLELLAYFRNRAPLDDSGMPKDRFSAEMPDATLATLKIQPSEPRDSAVYFCASGPRGVRYNEQFFGPGTRLTVL.

The CDR3 is CASSYRGRSSYEQYF. CDR3 DNA: TGTGCCAGCAGCTACAGGGGAAGGAGCTCCTACGAGCAGTACTTC. This chain links TRBV28 with TRBJ2-7, with 7 bases identical to TRBD1. CDR3 length: 15 amino acids. Losses at the gene ends were 6 bases for V and 0 bases for J; bases not matched to a gene: 8. Germline V CDR1 and CDR2: MDHEN, SYDVKM.

The chain is built from TRBV19 and TRBJ1-6; 7 bases fit TRBD1. With 5 bases clipped from V and 10 bases from J, the junction kept 11 bases outside the gene matches. This CDR3 has 15 amino acids. Germline-derived CDR1 and CDR2 are LNHDA and SQIVND (reference sequence). The CDR3 here is CASSGPGQTRSPLHF. The CDR3 nucleotides read TGTGCCAGTAGTGGTCCGGGACAGACAAGATCACCCCTCCACTTT.

V gene TRBV2 combines with J gene TRBJ1-6; TRBD1 might be the D (6 bases). CDR3 length equals 13 residues. The V end was cut by 8 bases, the J end by 6 bases, with 11 bases between. The V gene's germline CDR1 is SNHLY and CDR2 FYNNEI. The CDR3, as DNA: TGTGCCAGCCGAGGACAGACTAATTCACCCCTCCACTTT. This sequence encodes CASRGQTNSPLHF.

J is TRBJ2-1 and V is TRBV9; 7 bases are a match to TRBD1. Germline CDR1 is SGDLS and CDR2 is YYNGEE. The CDR3 contains 15 residues. J lost 9 bases, V lost 4 bases, and 13 bases had no gene match. The CDR3 DNA sequence: TGTGCCAGCAGCATTTCATCGGACAGGTCAGGTGAGCAGTTCTTC. This encodes CASSISSDRSGEQFF.

This clone has a handful of counts. CDR3 in DNA: TGTGCCTGGAGTGCTATCTTCGATGAGCAGTTCTTC. Its translation is CAWSAIFDEQFF. The chain recombines TRBV30 with TRBJ2-1; D not resolved. The CDR3 contains 12 residues. CDR1 GTSNPN and CDR2 SVGIG come from the germline V gene (reference sequence). V lost 1 base and J 8 bases, leaving 9 bases between the germline ends.

V gene TRBV5-6 combines with J gene TRBJ1-3; D perhaps matches TRBD1 (5 bases). The V end was cut by 2 bases, the J end by 4 bases, with 10 bases between. The V gene's germline CDR1 is SGHDT and CDR2 YYEEEE. The CDR3 consists of 14 residues. CDR3 region: CASSFVTDGNTIYF. DNA for the CDR3: TGTGCCAGCAGCTTCGTGACAGACGGAAACACCATATATTTT.

Of note for this clone: A read error may produce the germline difference seen at one junction end. CDR3 coding DNA: TGCGCCAGCGGCCAAGCCACCGGGGGGGCTTATAACATTCAGTACTTC. This sequence encodes CASGQATGGAYNIQYF. The genes are TRBV4-1 and TRBJ2-4, with 8 nucleotides matching TRBD2. The CDR3 consists of 16 residues. Germline V gene lookup returns CDR1 MGHRA and CDR2 YSYEKL.

This clone was seen a single time. V gene TRBV4-1 combines with J gene TRBJ2-7; D perhaps matches TRBD2 (6 bases). Germline lookup yields CDR1 MGHRA and CDR2 YSYEKL. The CDR3 is 16 residues long. Trimming took off 0 bases at V and 0 bases at J, with 12 bases between the two ends. The CDR3 region has the DNA TGCGCCAGCAGCCAAGAGGGGGGACGGCACTCCTACGAGCAGTACTTC. Residues: CASSQEGGRHSYEQYF.

The chain is built from TRBV2 and TRBJ2-1; TRBD2 matches 10 bases. The CDR3 has 17 residues. From germline, CDR1 is SNHLY and CDR2 FYNNEI. V dropped 6 bases and J dropped 9; count of bases not matched to a gene: 17. The CDR3 region has the DNA TGTGCCAGCAGCCCCCAAGGAGTTGGACTAGCGGTTCGTGAGCAGTTCTTC. Its protein is CASSPQGVGLAVREQFF.

This chain links TRBV6-1 with TRBJ1-3; D gene ambiguous. The CDR3 is 13 residues long. V lost 7 bases and J 5 bases, leaving 12 bases between the germline ends. Looked up from germline, CDR1 is MNHNS and CDR2 is SASEGT. The CDR3 sequence: CASTNQERNTIYF. CDR3 coding DNA: TGTGCCAGCACGAATCAAGAGAGAAACACCATATATTTT.

This chain joins TRBV9 and TRBJ2-2; D might be TRBD2 (5 bases). Germline CDR1 reads SGDLS; CDR2 reads YYNGEE. The V end lost 3 bases, the J end lost 5 bases, and 11 bases lay between the germline ends. The CDR3 length is 14 residues. Written as DNA, the CDR3 is TGTGCCAGCAGCGCCGGACTGGTTACCGGGGAGCTGTTTTTT. Amino acid sequence: CASSAGLVTGELFF.

The V gene is TRBV4-2, the J gene TRBJ1-2, with TRBD1 as a possible D gene (5 bases). Germline loops: CDR1 LGHNA, CDR2 YNFKEQ. This CDR3 has 17 amino acids. The V and J ends lost 3 bases and 3 bases respectively, with 20 bases between them. The CDR3 is CASSHVALGSGDYGYTF. Written as DNA, the CDR3 is TGTGCCAGCAGCCACGTTGCCCTCGGTTCGGGGGACTATGGCTACACCTTC.

This clone was counted a single time. The CDR3 DNA follows: TGCGCCAGCAGTAATTTAACAGGCACAGATACGCAGTATTTT. Translated, it gives CASSNLTGTDTQYF. V is TRBV5-1 and J is TRBJ2-3; D is ambiguous. The CDR3 sequence is 14 residues long. Germline CDR1 and CDR2: SGHRS and YFSETQ. The germline V and J ends were trimmed by 5 bases and 1 base, with 11 bases remaining between them. Drawing the rest from reference TRBV5-1 and TRBJ2-3, the complete variable domain is KAGVTQTPRYLIKTRGQQVTLSCSPISGHRSVSWYQQTPGQGLQFLFEYFSETQRNKGNFPGRFSGRQFSNSRSEMNVSTLELGDSALYLCASSNLTGTDTQYFGPGTRLTVL.

The chain couples TRBV6-1 to TRBJ1-4, with a possible D match to TRBD1 (5 bases). This CDR3 region has 12 residues. Germline V CDR1 and CDR2: MNHNS, SASEGT. In DNA form, the CDR3 reads TGTGCACTGGGGGGGGATGGGGAAAAACTGTTTTTT. The encoded protein is CALGGDGEKLFF.

The chain carries TRBV7-2 and TRBJ1-6, with a possible D match to TRBD1 (5 bases). V lost 1 base and J 10 bases, leaving 17 bases between the germline ends. The germline V gene has CDR1 SGHTA and CDR2 FQGNSA. The CDR3 is 16 residues long. In DNA form, the CDR3 reads TGTGCCAGCAGCTTAGAAGGGCCCAACAGGAGCTCACCCCTCCACTTT. This codes for CASSLEGPNRSSPLHF.

The genes are TRBV28 and TRBJ1-1; D gene unclear. The CDR3 has 12 residues. Deletions cut 10 bases from V and 0 bases from J, with 9 bases between. Germline V lookup: CDR1 MDHEN, CDR2 SYDVKM. The CDR3 nucleotides are TGTGCCACCCGAACATTGAACACTGAAGCTTTCTTT. It codes for CATRTLNTEAFF.

This clone was found a few times. V is TRBV29-1 and J is TRBJ1-1; tentatively, D is TRBD1 (5 bases). The V end lost 4 bases, the J end lost 0 bases, and 15 bases lay between the germline ends. CDR1 is SQVTM, CDR2 ANQGSEA, per germline. The CDR3 length is 15 residues. CDR3 loop: CSVGAGWGMNTEAFF. The CDR3 DNA reads TGCAGCGTTGGAGCAGGGTGGGGCATGAACACTGAAGCTTTCTTT.